These T cell receptor beta chains were read from a single sample in a study of control samples from healthy donors and cancer patients. The data were produced by immunoSEQ multiplex PCR, yet TCRdb's version contains in-frame clones alone and is incomplete. The sample includes more than 85,000 clones, around 88% seen only once; the top ten take about 16%. Sequenced sample: blood. The receptors come from a woman aged 45-65 years in good health. The CDR3 runs from the conserved cysteine through the conserved F or W. The D gene is left open where the match is weak. A clone size is listed for some rows: how often the clone was seen (once, few, many), or a class if it is expanded.

V gene: TRBV10-3
D gene: TRBD1
clone size: once
J gene: TRBJ1-3
CDR3 DNA: TGTGCCATCAGCCCCGGGACAGGGAGAAACACCATATATTTT
CDR3 protein: CAISPGTGRNTIYF

V gene: TRBV27
D gene: TRBD2
clone size: -
J gene: TRBJ2-7
CDR3 DNA: TGTGCCAGCAGTCCCCGGTCGGGGGGGGGTCGGTACGAGCAGTACTTC
CDR3 protein: CASSPRSGGGRYEQYF

V gene: TRBV28
D gene: -
clone size: once
J gene: TRBJ2-5
CDR3 DNA: TGTGCCAGCAGTTCCCCTCGAGGAGGTTCCAGGGAGACCCAGTACTTC
CDR3 protein: CASSSPRGGSRETQYF

V gene: TRBV6-2/TRBV6-3
D gene: TRBD2
clone size: -
J gene: TRBJ2-7
CDR3 DNA: TGTGCCAGCAGTTATCCGAGCGGGGAGATAGCCTACGAGCAGTACTTC
CDR3 protein: CASSYPSGEIAYEQYF

V gene: TRBV5-1
D gene: -
clone size: once
J gene: TRBJ2-5
CDR3 DNA: TGCGCCAGCAGCCGAGGGGCAGCGAGCCCTCAAGAGACCCAGTACTTC
CDR3 protein: CASSRGAASPQETQYF

V gene: TRBV19
D gene: TRBD2
clone size: -
J gene: TRBJ2-5
CDR3 DNA: TGTGCCAGTACTCGGGGGGGAGCGAAAGAGACCCAGTACTTC
CDR3 protein: CASTRGGAKETQYF

V gene: TRBV2
D gene: TRBD2
clone size: once
J gene: TRBJ2-3
CDR3 DNA: TGTGCCAGCAGTGCAGAGCGGGGGGGCAATTTT
CDR3 protein: CASSAERGGNF

V gene: TRBV7-3
D gene: -
clone size: -
J gene: TRBJ2-5
CDR3 DNA: TGTGCCAGCAGCTTATCGGGCGCCGAGGAGACCCAGTACTTC
CDR3 protein: CASSLSGAEETQYF

V gene: TRBV7-3
D gene: -
clone size: once
J gene: TRBJ1-1
CDR3 DNA: TGTGCCAGCAGCTTAACGGGGGGCCAGAACACTGAAGCTTTCTTT
CDR3 protein: CASSLTGGQNTEAFF

V gene: TRBV27
D gene: -
clone size: -
J gene: TRBJ2-3
CDR3 DNA: TGTGCCAGCAGTCCCAGCCCGGTGGGAGGCACAGATACGCAGTATTTT
CDR3 protein: CASSPSPVGGTDTQYF

V gene: TRBV7-3
D gene: -
clone size: once
J gene: TRBJ2-3
CDR3 DNA: TGTGCCAGCAGTCCAGGGGGGGGCCCCACAGATACGCAGTATTTT
CDR3 protein: CASSPGGGPTDTQYF

V gene: TRBV4-1
D gene: -
clone size: -
J gene: TRBJ1-1
CDR3 DNA: TGCGCCAGCAGCCAATGGGTATTGTCCACTGAAGCTTTCTTT
CDR3 protein: CASSQWVLSTEAFF

V gene: TRBV29-1
D gene: TRBD2
clone size: -
J gene: TRBJ2-1
CDR3 DNA: TGCAGCGTTGAGGCTAGCGGGAGACGCAATGAGCAGTTCTTC
CDR3 protein: CSVEASGRRNEQFF

V gene: TRBV4-1
D gene: TRBD2
clone size: -
J gene: TRBJ2-1
CDR3 DNA: TGCGCCAGCAGCCAAGATTTCCCACCAATAGCGGGAAAAAATGAGCAGTTCTTC
CDR3 protein: CASSQDFPPIAGKNEQFF

V gene: TRBV18
D gene: TRBD2
clone size: -
J gene: TRBJ2-4
CDR3 DNA: TGTGCCAGCTCACCAATGGCTAGCGGTGTTTCAGCAAGTTCCAAAAACATTCAGTACTTC
CDR3 protein: CASSPMASGVSASSKNIQYF

V gene: TRBV6-2/TRBV6-3
D gene: TRBD2
clone size: -
J gene: TRBJ2-3
CDR3 DNA: TGTGCCAGCAGCAAGCGGGGGCGGACTAGCGGCACAGATACGCAGTATTTT
CDR3 protein: CASSKRGRTSGTDTQYF

V gene: TRBV19
D gene: -
clone size: -
J gene: TRBJ1-5
CDR3 DNA: TGTGCCAGTAGTATAACTAGGGTTCGTCAGCCCCAGCATTTT
CDR3 protein: CASSITRVRQPQHF

V gene: TRBV5-3
D gene: TRBD2
clone size: -
J gene: TRBJ2-1
CDR3 DNA: TGTGCCAGAAGCTCTCCGGGACTAGCGACCAATGAGCAGTTCTTC
CDR3 protein: CARSSPGLATNEQFF

V gene: TRBV6-1
D gene: -
clone size: -
J gene: TRBJ1-2
CDR3 DNA: TGTGCCAGCAGTGAAGCTAACAACTATGGCTACACCTTC
CDR3 protein: CASSEANNYGYTF

V gene: TRBV29-1
D gene: TRBD2
clone size: -
J gene: TRBJ2-1
CDR3 DNA: TGCAGCGTTGAATTTCTAGCGGGGCCCTACAATGAGCAGTTCTTC
CDR3 protein: CSVEFLAGPYNEQFF

V gene: TRBV9
D gene: -
clone size: few
J gene: TRBJ1-1
CDR3 DNA: TGTGCCAGCAGCGTAGGGGGCAGGAACACTGAAGCTTTCTTT
CDR3 protein: CASSVGGRNTEAFF

V gene: TRBV9
D gene: -
clone size: -
J gene: TRBJ2-2
CDR3 DNA: TGTGCCAGCCAGGAACGATTAAACACCGGGGAGCTGTTTTTT
CDR3 protein: CASQERLNTGELFF

V gene: TRBV6-2/TRBV6-3
D gene: TRBD2
clone size: once
J gene: TRBJ2-1
CDR3 DNA: TGTGCCAGCAGCTCCCCCTTGAGCGGGACCTACAATGAGCAGTTCTTC
CDR3 protein: CASSSPLSGTYNEQFF

V gene: TRBV3-1/TRBV3-2
D gene: -
clone size: -
J gene: TRBJ2-5
CDR3 DNA: TGTGCCAGCAGCCCGACCCGGAGGGGCCGGGAGACCCAGTACTTC
CDR3 protein: CASSPTRRGRETQYF

V gene: TRBV28
D gene: -
clone size: -
J gene: TRBJ1-2
CDR3 DNA: TGTGCCAGCAGCCCCCCCGCGTATGGCTACACCTTC
CDR3 protein: CASSPPAYGYTF

V gene: TRBV9
D gene: TRBD2
clone size: -
J gene: TRBJ2-1
CDR3 DNA: TGTGCCAGCAGCTTCCCGACTAGCGGGAAAGGGTCCTACAATGAGCAGTTCTTC
CDR3 protein: CASSFPTSGKGSYNEQFF

V gene: TRBV10-3
D gene: -
clone size: -
J gene: TRBJ2-2
CDR3 DNA: TGTGCCATCAAAGAGAGGCGGCGGACAGTCTTATACCTTATTACCGGGGAGCTGTTTTTT
CDR3 protein: CAIKERRRTVLYLITGELFF

V gene: TRBV7-2
D gene: -
clone size: few
J gene: TRBJ2-3
CDR3 DNA: TGTGCCAGCAGCTTAGCGCCGGGCGGGACCAGAACAGATACGCAGTATTTT
CDR3 protein: CASSLAPGGTRTDTQYF

V gene: TRBV11-2
D gene: -
clone size: once
J gene: TRBJ1-3
CDR3 DNA: TGTGCCAGCAGCTTAGGATTAGGTCGACGGCTTAGCTCTGGAAACACCATATATTTT
CDR3 protein: CASSLGLGRRLSSGNTIYF

V gene: TRBV15
D gene: -
clone size: -
J gene: TRBJ2-3
CDR3 DNA: TGTGCCACCAGCAGAGAGGCAGGGCAGACGGATACGCAGTATTTT
CDR3 protein: CATSREAGQTDTQYF

V gene: TRBV5-5
D gene: -
clone size: -
J gene: TRBJ2-3
CDR3 DNA: TGTGCCAGCAGCCCCCTAGGGAGGAGCACAGATACGCAGTATTTT
CDR3 protein: CASSPLGRSTDTQYF

V gene: TRBV27
D gene: -
clone size: -
J gene: TRBJ1-6
CDR3 DNA: TGTGCCAGCAGTTTCGGCGCGGATTCACCCCTCCACTTT
CDR3 protein: CASSFGADSPLHF

V gene: TRBV7-2
D gene: TRBD2
clone size: -
J gene: TRBJ2-2
CDR3 DNA: TGTGCCAGCAGCTTAGCGCTTACTAGCGGGAGGTCCGGGGAGCTGTTTTTT
CDR3 protein: CASSLALTSGRSGELFF

V gene: TRBV11-3
D gene: -
clone size: -
J gene: TRBJ2-7
CDR3 DNA: TGTGCCAGCAGCGGAGGTCTCTCCTACGAGCAGTACTTC
CDR3 protein: CASSGGLSYEQYF

V gene: TRBV9
D gene: -
clone size: -
J gene: TRBJ1-1
CDR3 DNA: TGTGCCAGCAGCCCCCCCGGACTCGAAGCTTTCTTT
CDR3 protein: CASSPPGLEAFF

V gene: TRBV24-1
D gene: -
clone size: once
J gene: TRBJ2-1
CDR3 DNA: TGTGCCACCAGTGTAGGGGGGGGAAGCTCCTACAATGAGCAGTTCTTC
CDR3 protein: CATSVGGGSSYNEQFF

V gene: TRBV5-1
D gene: -
clone size: few
J gene: TRBJ2-1
CDR3 DNA: TGCGCCACCCGGGACTTTTCCCGCTACAATGAGCAGTTCTTC
CDR3 protein: CATRDFSRYNEQFF

V gene: TRBV30
D gene: -
clone size: -
J gene: TRBJ2-4
CDR3 DNA: TGTGCCTGGAGGAGGGTCAACATTCAGTACTTC
CDR3 protein: CAWRRVNIQYF

V gene: TRBV3-1/TRBV3-2
D gene: TRBD2
clone size: -
J gene: TRBJ2-1
CDR3 DNA: TGTGCCAGCAGCCAAGCCGGATCGCCGTTTGATAGCGGGAGGGACAATGAGCAGTTCTTC
CDR3 protein: CASSQAGSPFDSGRDNEQFF

V gene: TRBV19
D gene: TRBD2
clone size: once
J gene: TRBJ2-7
CDR3 DNA: TGTGCCAGTAGTATAGATGCGGGGGACGAGCAGTACTTC
CDR3 protein: CASSIDAGDEQYF

V gene: TRBV7-9
D gene: -
clone size: -
J gene: TRBJ1-5
CDR3 DNA: TGTGCCAGCAGCCCCCCATCTGGGGTGGACAATCAGCCCCAGCATTTT
CDR3 protein: CASSPPSGVDNQPQHF

V gene: TRBV11-2
D gene: TRBD2
clone size: -
J gene: TRBJ2-5
CDR3 DNA: TGTGCCAGCACCACATCAGGAGCTAGCGGAGAGACCCAGTACTTC
CDR3 protein: CASTTSGASGETQYF

V gene: TRBV11-3
D gene: -
clone size: few
J gene: TRBJ2-2
CDR3 DNA: TGTGCCAGCAGCTCCATACCGGAGTGGGACAAGGACGCGAACACCGGGGAGCTGTTTTTT
CDR3 protein: CASSSIPEWDKDANTGELFF

V gene: TRBV19
D gene: -
clone size: -
J gene: TRBJ2-1
CDR3 DNA: TGTGCCAGTGGAGAGTTTTCCTACAATGAGCAGTTCTTC
CDR3 protein: CASGEFSYNEQFF

V gene: TRBV2
D gene: -
clone size: -
J gene: TRBJ2-4
CDR3 DNA: TGTGCCAGCAGTGGGGAATCTAAGGGATTTAAAAACATTCAGTACTTC
CDR3 protein: CASSGESKGFKNIQYF

V gene: TRBV7-9
D gene: TRBD1
clone size: -
J gene: TRBJ2-1
CDR3 DNA: TGTGCCAGCAGCTCCACGCAGGGACAGTCGTCAGGTTACAATGAGCAGTTCTTC
CDR3 protein: CASSSTQGQSSGYNEQFF

V gene: TRBV7-3
D gene: TRBD1
clone size: -
J gene: TRBJ1-1
CDR3 DNA: TGTGCCAGCAGCTTAACTGGGGACAGAAATACTGAAGCTTTCTTT
CDR3 protein: CASSLTGDRNTEAFF

V gene: TRBV4-3
D gene: TRBD2
clone size: -
J gene: TRBJ2-1
CDR3 DNA: TGCGCCAGCAGCCAAGAGAGGGCACTAGCGGGTGCCTTGTTCTTC
CDR3 protein: CASSQERALAGALFF

V gene: TRBV11-3
D gene: TRBD1
clone size: -
J gene: TRBJ2-2
CDR3 DNA: TGTGCCAGCAGCTCCTGGGACAGTGCGAACACCGGGGAGCTGTTTTTT
CDR3 protein: CASSSWDSANTGELFF

V gene: TRBV9
D gene: -
clone size: -
J gene: TRBJ1-1
CDR3 DNA: TGTGCCAGCAGCGTAGATGCGCGGCGGAGCAGAGGACAGATGAACACTGAAGCTTTCTTT
CDR3 protein: CASSVDARRSRGQMNTEAFF

V gene: TRBV9
D gene: -
clone size: -
J gene: TRBJ2-2
CDR3 DNA: TGTGCCACCAACCGGGGCCAGGGACGAACCGGGGAGCTGTTTTTT
CDR3 protein: CATNRGQGRTGELFF

V gene: TRBV7-9
D gene: -
clone size: -
J gene: TRBJ2-1
CDR3 DNA: TGTGCCAGCAGCTCAGGAAACAATGAGCAGTTCTTC
CDR3 protein: CASSSGNNEQFF

V gene: TRBV6-5
D gene: -
clone size: -
J gene: TRBJ1-2
CDR3 DNA: TGTGCCAGCAGTTATGGCGGATCTAACTATGGCTACACCTTC
CDR3 protein: CASSYGGSNYGYTF

V gene: TRBV6-1
D gene: TRBD1
clone size: -
J gene: TRBJ1-4
CDR3 DNA: TGTGCCAGCAGCGAAGGGACAGCAACTAATGAAAAACTGTTTTTT
CDR3 protein: CASSEGTATNEKLFF

V gene: TRBV7-9
D gene: TRBD1
clone size: -
J gene: TRBJ1-4
CDR3 DNA: TGTGCCAGCAGCCCCGGTACAGGGGTCGATAATGAAAAACTGTTTTTT
CDR3 protein: CASSPGTGVDNEKLFF

V gene: TRBV12-3/TRBV12-4
D gene: -
clone size: -
J gene: TRBJ1-5
CDR3 DNA: TGTGCCAGCAGTTTCAGGAGACAGCCCCAGCATTTT
CDR3 protein: CASSFRRQPQHF

V gene: TRBV2
D gene: -
clone size: -
J gene: TRBJ1-5
CDR3 DNA: TGTGCCAGCAGTTGGGGCGGGTCTAGCAATCAGCCCCAGCATTTT
CDR3 protein: CASSWGGSSNQPQHF

V gene: TRBV25-1
D gene: TRBD2
clone size: once
J gene: TRBJ2-1
CDR3 DNA: TGTGCCAGCAGAAGACTAGCGGAGTTCTTC
CDR3 protein: CASRRLAEFF

V gene: TRBV6-2/TRBV6-3
D gene: TRBD1
clone size: -
J gene: TRBJ2-7
CDR3 DNA: TGTGCCAGCAGTTACTCGTTGGGACAGGCGGCCGCCTACGAGCAGTACTTC
CDR3 protein: CASSYSLGQAAAYEQYF